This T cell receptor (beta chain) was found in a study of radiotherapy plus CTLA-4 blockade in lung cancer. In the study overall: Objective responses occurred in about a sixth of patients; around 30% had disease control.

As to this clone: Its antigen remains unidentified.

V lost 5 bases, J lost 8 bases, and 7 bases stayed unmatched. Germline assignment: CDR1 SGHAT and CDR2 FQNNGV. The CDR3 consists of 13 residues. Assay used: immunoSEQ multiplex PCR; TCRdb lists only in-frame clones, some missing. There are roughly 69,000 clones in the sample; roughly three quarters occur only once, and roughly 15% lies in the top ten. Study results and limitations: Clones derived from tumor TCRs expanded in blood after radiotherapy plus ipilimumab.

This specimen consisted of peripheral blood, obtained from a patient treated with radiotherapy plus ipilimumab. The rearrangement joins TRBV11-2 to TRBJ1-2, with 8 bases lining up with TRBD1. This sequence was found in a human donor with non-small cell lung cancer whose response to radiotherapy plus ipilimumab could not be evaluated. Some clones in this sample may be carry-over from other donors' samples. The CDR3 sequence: CASSSQGAGGYTF. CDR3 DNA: TGTGCCAGCAGCAGCCAGGGGGCGGGCGGCTACACCTTC.